Shown below are 23 T cell receptor beta chains from a single sample sequenced in a study of blood T cell repertoires in COVID-19. TCRdb's copy holds only in-frame clones and misses some; the assay was immunoSEQ multiplex PCR. The sample has about 230,000 clones; around 83% are singletons. The sample was peripheral blood. The receptors were gathered from a man aged 40-49 years who had recovered from COVID-19.

This chain joins TRBV27 and TRBJ2-7; D is uncertain. CDR1 MNHEY and CDR2 SMNVEV come from the germline V gene (reference sequence). The germline V and J ends were trimmed by 3 bases and 1 base, with 7 bases remaining between them. The CDR3 runs to 13 residues. The CDR3: CASSFLDSYEQYF. The CDR3 region has the DNA TGTGCCAGCAGTTTCCTAGATTCCTACGAGCAGTACTTC.

V gene TRBV27 combines with J gene TRBJ1-2, with D perhaps matching TRBD1 (6 bases). The germline V gene has CDR1 MNHEY and CDR2 SMNVEV (reference sequence). With 3 bases removed from V and 7 bases from J, the gap between germline ends came to 12 bases. This CDR3 comprises 13 residues. In nucleotides, the CDR3 is TGTGCCAGCAGTTTTGTAGGGGGAAGTGGCTACACCTTC. This gives the protein CASSFVGGSGYTF.

The chain couples TRBV30 to TRBJ1-2, with D perhaps matching TRBD1 (5 bases). Trimming took off 2 bases at V and 3 bases at J, with 7 bases between the two ends. This CDR3 has 12 amino acids. The germline gives CDR1 GTSNPN, CDR2 SVGIG (reference sequence). The CDR3 nucleotides are TGTGCCTGGAGTCCGGGGGACTATGGCTACACCTTC. This sequence encodes CAWSPGDYGYTF.

The chain uses TRBV29-1 and TRBJ1-2; a weak D match, TRBD1 (6 bases). The germline gives CDR1 SQVTM, CDR2 ANQGSEA. The V and J ends lost 0 bases and 6 bases respectively, with 14 bases between them. The CDR3 consists of 14 residues. The CDR3 is CSVEESGGGHGYTF. In nucleotides, the CDR3 is TGCAGCGTTGAAGAATCGGGAGGGGGTCATGGCTACACCTTC.

The chain uses TRBV30 and TRBJ1-2; D not certain. The CDR3 loop spans 17 amino acids. The V gene's germline CDR1 is GTSNPN and CDR2 SVGIG (reference sequence). Trimming cost V 4 bases and J 4 bases, with 25 bases left between them. CDR3 amino acids: CAWNLARPLAGSYGYTF. In DNA form, the CDR3 reads TGTGCCTGGAATTTGGCCCGACCCCTTGCGGGCTCCTATGGCTACACCTTC.

J is TRBJ2-7 and V is TRBV10-1; 9 nucleotides align to TRBD2. J lost 0 bases, V lost 0 bases, and 3 bases had no gene match. CDR3 length equals 16 residues. CDR1 and CDR2 (germline): WNHNN, SYGVQD (reference sequence). CDR3 in amino acids: CASSESKTSGSYEQYF. Written as DNA, the CDR3 is TGCGCCAGCAGTGAGTCGAAGACTAGCGGCTCCTACGAGCAGTACTTC.

The rearrangement joins TRBV20-1 to TRBJ1-1; D is ambiguous. The CDR3 loop spans 11 amino acids. Germline V gene data show CDR1 as DFQATT and CDR2 as SNEGSKA (reference sequence). The germline V and J ends were trimmed by 1 base and 9 bases, with 9 bases remaining between them. CDR3 nucleotide sequence: TGCAGTGCTAGAGGCGGAGGGAAAGCTTTCTTT. Protein sequence: CSARGGGKAFF.

The chain joins TRBV19 to TRBJ1-1; 7 bases map to TRBD1. In germline, CDR1 is LNHDA, CDR2 SQIVND (reference sequence). The CDR3 is made up of 17 amino acids. V lost 0 bases and J lost 0; bases outside the gene matches: 7. CDR3 in amino acids: CASSIDQGQLMNTEAFF. Written as DNA, the CDR3 is TGTGCCAGTAGTATAGATCAGGGACAGCTTATGAACACTGAAGCTTTCTTT. The full variable domain, in which reference TRBV19 and TRBJ1-1 provide the parts outside the CDR3, is DGGITQSPKYLFRKEGQNVTLSCEQNLNHDAMYWYRQDPGQGLRLIYYSQIVNDFQKGDIAEGYSVSREKKESFPLTVTSAQKNPTAFYLCASSIDQGQLMNTEAFFGQGTRLTVV.

V gene TRBV5-6 combines with J gene TRBJ2-3; D may be TRBD1 (6 bases). V dropped 4 bases and J dropped 3 bases, with 15 bases sitting between them. The V gene's germline CDR1 is SGHDT and CDR2 YYEEEE. The CDR3 runs to 15 residues. As DNA, the CDR3 is TGTGCCAGCAGCGGGGGCCGCGGATCGACAGATACGCAGTATTTT. This gives the protein CASSGGRGSTDTQYF. The full variable domain, completed using reference TRBV5-6 and TRBJ2-3, is DAGVTQSPTHLIKTRGQQVTLRCSPKSGHDTVSWYQQALGQGPQFIFQYYEEEERQRGNFPDRFSGHQFPNYSSELNVNALLLGDSALYLCASSGGRGSTDTQYFGPGTRLTVL.

The CDR3 nucleotides read TGTGCCAGCAGCAGACGGACGGGAATGAACACTGAAGCTTTCTTT. It encodes CASSRRTGMNTEAFF. The chain links TRBV9 to TRBJ1-1, with D unresolved. Per germline, CDR1 SGDLS and CDR2 YYNGEE. V lost 4 bases and J lost 0, with 13 bases in between. The CDR3 sequence is 15 residues long. The entire variable domain, with the rest obtained from reference TRBV9 and TRBJ1-1, is as follows: DSGVTQTPKHLITATGQRVTLRCSPRSGDLSVYWYQQSLDQGLQFLIQYYNGEERAKGNILERFSAQQFPDLHSELNLSSLELGDSALYFCASSRRTGMNTEAFFGQGTRLTVV.

The rearrangement links TRBV5-8 to TRBJ1-4, with 7 positions matching TRBD1. The junction had 5 bases not matched to a gene; V was cut back by 2 bases and J by 7 bases. Germline lookup yields CDR1 SGHTS and CDR2 YDEGEE. The CDR3 is 14 amino acids. This chain's CDR3 is CASSFRQGLEKLFF. The CDR3 DNA follows: TGTGCCAGCAGCTTTCGACAGGGTCTTGAAAAACTGTTTTTT.

This clone was seen only once. The chain recombines TRBV7-8 with TRBJ2-7; TRBD1 matches at 7 bases. Germline V gene sequence: CDR1 SGHVS, CDR2 FQNEAQ. V trimming: 3 bases; J trimming: 2 bases; junction bases outside the gene matches: 1. There are 13 residues in the CDR3. The DNA for the CDR3 is TGTGCCAGCAGCTTGAGGGGGCCCTACGAGCAGTACTTC. Translated: CASSLRGPYEQYF.

The chain uses TRBV10-3 and TRBJ2-6; D gene ambiguous. The CDR3 has 15 amino acids. The V and J ends lost 5 bases and 1 base respectively, with 9 bases between them. Germline CDR1 is ENHRY and CDR2 is SYGVKD. In DNA, the CDR3 is TGTGCCATCAGTTCGGAGCTTTCTGGGGCCAACGTCCTGACTTTC. This encodes CAISSELSGANVLTF.

There are a few counts of this clone. The genes are TRBV24-1 and TRBJ2-1; D possibly corresponds to TRBD2 (5 bases). CDR3 length equals 13 residues. V lost 4 bases to trimming and J lost 9 bases, with 12 bases between them. Germline CDR1 is KGHDR and CDR2 is SFDVKD. The chain's CDR3 is CATSDPTRSEQFF. The CDR3 DNA reads TGTGCCACCAGTGACCCCACTAGATCTGAGCAGTTCTTC.

This clone has a single count. V usage is TRBV5-4 and J usage is TRBJ2-5; 9 bases fit TRBD1. The germline V gene encodes CDR1 SGHNT and CDR2 YYREEE (reference sequence). The CDR3 is 15 amino acids. Trimming at V came to 4 bases and at J to 5 bases, leaving 9 bases not matched to a gene. CDR3 DNA sequence: TGTGCCAGCAGCGGCGGGACAGGGTATATGGAGACCCAGTACTTC. This translates into CASSGGTGYMETQYF.

In this sample, this clone turned up a few times. This rearrangement joins TRBV6-2 or TRBV6-3 to TRBJ2-7; 7 bases map to TRBD2. J lost 3 bases, V lost 6 bases, and 11 bases had no gene match. This CDR3 comprises 15 residues. Germline-derived CDR1 and CDR2 are MNHEY and SVGEGT. The CDR3 loop reads CASSRVGRADYEQYF. As DNA, the CDR3 is TGTGCCAGCAGCCGGGTTGGGAGGGCTGACTACGAGCAGTACTTC.

For the CDR3, the DNA is TGTGCCAGCAGAAGACAGGGGTTAGGGGCCAACGTCCTGACTTTC. Translated, it gives CASRRQGLGANVLTF. V and J are TRBV6-5 and TRBJ2-6, with TRBD1 matching over 8 bases. Germline CDR1 reads MNHEY; CDR2 reads SVGAGI. With 6 bases clipped from V and 4 bases from J, the junction kept 5 bases outside the gene matches. The CDR3 has 15 amino acids.

The gene calls are TRBV9 and TRBJ2-7, with a weak D call TRBD1 (7 bases). The ends were cut back, 1 base at V and 4 bases at J, with 12 bases in the middle. The CDR3 contains 14 residues. CDR1 and CDR2 (germline): SGDLS, YYNGEE. The CDR3, as DNA: TGTGCCAGCAGCGTAAACGCAGGGGGGTACGAGCAGTACTTC. It codes for CASSVNAGGYEQYF.

The V and J genes are TRBV10-3 and TRBJ1-2, with D perhaps matching TRBD1 (5 bases). The CDR3 is 15 residues long. Per the germline V gene, CDR1 is ENHRY and CDR2 is SYGVKD. The V end was cut by 0 bases, the J end by 6 bases, with 14 bases between. The CDR3 sequence is CAISESSREGDGYTF. In DNA form, the CDR3 reads TGTGCCATCAGTGAGTCGAGCAGGGAAGGCGATGGCTACACCTTC.

The genes are TRBV2 and TRBJ2-2, with D perhaps matching TRBD1 (5 bases). Germline CDR1 and CDR2: SNHLY and FYNNEI. V gave up 2 bases and J gave up 2 bases, with 12 bases separating them. The CDR3 length is 16 residues. The CDR3 DNA is TGTGCCAGCAGTGAAATGAGTCAGGGAAACACCGGGGAGCTGTTTTTT. Its translation: CASSEMSQGNTGELFF. The full variable domain, completed using reference TRBV2 and TRBJ2-2, is EPEVTQTPSHQVTQMGQEVILRCVPISNHLYFYWYRQILGQKVEFLVSFYNNEISEKSEIFDDQFSVERPDGSNFTLKIRSTKLEDSAMYFCASSEMSQGNTGELFFGEGSRLTVL.

The chain uses TRBV7-8 and TRBJ2-5, with 8 bases identical to TRBD2. The CDR3 has 14 residues. V shed 5 bases, J shed 13 bases, and the junction held 15 bases outside the gene matches. Germline CDR1 SGHVS, CDR2 FQNEAQ. CDR3 region: CASSRAGVPLNRYF. The CDR3 nucleotides are TGTGCCAGCAGCAGAGCGGGAGTTCCTCTTAACCGGTACTTC.

V and J are TRBV9 and TRBJ1-1; a possible D gene is TRBD1 (6 bases). CDR1 and CDR2 (germline): SGDLS, YYNGEE. This CDR3 has 15 residues. Trimming took 0 bases from V and 1 from J, leaving 10 bases between them. The CDR3 reads CASSVGGGANTEAFF. As DNA, the CDR3 is TGTGCCAGCAGCGTAGGCGGGGGGGCGAACACTGAAGCTTTCTTT.

The chain has TRBV24-1 and TRBJ1-2, with TRBD1 matching over 7 bases. V trimming: 5 bases; J trimming: 3 bases; junction bases outside the gene matches: 8. This CDR3 is 15 amino acids long. CDR1 and CDR2 (germline): KGHDR, SFDVKD. The CDR3 sequence: CATSGWTGGHYGYTF. For the CDR3, the DNA is TGTGCCACCAGTGGGTGGACAGGCGGTCACTATGGCTACACCTTC.